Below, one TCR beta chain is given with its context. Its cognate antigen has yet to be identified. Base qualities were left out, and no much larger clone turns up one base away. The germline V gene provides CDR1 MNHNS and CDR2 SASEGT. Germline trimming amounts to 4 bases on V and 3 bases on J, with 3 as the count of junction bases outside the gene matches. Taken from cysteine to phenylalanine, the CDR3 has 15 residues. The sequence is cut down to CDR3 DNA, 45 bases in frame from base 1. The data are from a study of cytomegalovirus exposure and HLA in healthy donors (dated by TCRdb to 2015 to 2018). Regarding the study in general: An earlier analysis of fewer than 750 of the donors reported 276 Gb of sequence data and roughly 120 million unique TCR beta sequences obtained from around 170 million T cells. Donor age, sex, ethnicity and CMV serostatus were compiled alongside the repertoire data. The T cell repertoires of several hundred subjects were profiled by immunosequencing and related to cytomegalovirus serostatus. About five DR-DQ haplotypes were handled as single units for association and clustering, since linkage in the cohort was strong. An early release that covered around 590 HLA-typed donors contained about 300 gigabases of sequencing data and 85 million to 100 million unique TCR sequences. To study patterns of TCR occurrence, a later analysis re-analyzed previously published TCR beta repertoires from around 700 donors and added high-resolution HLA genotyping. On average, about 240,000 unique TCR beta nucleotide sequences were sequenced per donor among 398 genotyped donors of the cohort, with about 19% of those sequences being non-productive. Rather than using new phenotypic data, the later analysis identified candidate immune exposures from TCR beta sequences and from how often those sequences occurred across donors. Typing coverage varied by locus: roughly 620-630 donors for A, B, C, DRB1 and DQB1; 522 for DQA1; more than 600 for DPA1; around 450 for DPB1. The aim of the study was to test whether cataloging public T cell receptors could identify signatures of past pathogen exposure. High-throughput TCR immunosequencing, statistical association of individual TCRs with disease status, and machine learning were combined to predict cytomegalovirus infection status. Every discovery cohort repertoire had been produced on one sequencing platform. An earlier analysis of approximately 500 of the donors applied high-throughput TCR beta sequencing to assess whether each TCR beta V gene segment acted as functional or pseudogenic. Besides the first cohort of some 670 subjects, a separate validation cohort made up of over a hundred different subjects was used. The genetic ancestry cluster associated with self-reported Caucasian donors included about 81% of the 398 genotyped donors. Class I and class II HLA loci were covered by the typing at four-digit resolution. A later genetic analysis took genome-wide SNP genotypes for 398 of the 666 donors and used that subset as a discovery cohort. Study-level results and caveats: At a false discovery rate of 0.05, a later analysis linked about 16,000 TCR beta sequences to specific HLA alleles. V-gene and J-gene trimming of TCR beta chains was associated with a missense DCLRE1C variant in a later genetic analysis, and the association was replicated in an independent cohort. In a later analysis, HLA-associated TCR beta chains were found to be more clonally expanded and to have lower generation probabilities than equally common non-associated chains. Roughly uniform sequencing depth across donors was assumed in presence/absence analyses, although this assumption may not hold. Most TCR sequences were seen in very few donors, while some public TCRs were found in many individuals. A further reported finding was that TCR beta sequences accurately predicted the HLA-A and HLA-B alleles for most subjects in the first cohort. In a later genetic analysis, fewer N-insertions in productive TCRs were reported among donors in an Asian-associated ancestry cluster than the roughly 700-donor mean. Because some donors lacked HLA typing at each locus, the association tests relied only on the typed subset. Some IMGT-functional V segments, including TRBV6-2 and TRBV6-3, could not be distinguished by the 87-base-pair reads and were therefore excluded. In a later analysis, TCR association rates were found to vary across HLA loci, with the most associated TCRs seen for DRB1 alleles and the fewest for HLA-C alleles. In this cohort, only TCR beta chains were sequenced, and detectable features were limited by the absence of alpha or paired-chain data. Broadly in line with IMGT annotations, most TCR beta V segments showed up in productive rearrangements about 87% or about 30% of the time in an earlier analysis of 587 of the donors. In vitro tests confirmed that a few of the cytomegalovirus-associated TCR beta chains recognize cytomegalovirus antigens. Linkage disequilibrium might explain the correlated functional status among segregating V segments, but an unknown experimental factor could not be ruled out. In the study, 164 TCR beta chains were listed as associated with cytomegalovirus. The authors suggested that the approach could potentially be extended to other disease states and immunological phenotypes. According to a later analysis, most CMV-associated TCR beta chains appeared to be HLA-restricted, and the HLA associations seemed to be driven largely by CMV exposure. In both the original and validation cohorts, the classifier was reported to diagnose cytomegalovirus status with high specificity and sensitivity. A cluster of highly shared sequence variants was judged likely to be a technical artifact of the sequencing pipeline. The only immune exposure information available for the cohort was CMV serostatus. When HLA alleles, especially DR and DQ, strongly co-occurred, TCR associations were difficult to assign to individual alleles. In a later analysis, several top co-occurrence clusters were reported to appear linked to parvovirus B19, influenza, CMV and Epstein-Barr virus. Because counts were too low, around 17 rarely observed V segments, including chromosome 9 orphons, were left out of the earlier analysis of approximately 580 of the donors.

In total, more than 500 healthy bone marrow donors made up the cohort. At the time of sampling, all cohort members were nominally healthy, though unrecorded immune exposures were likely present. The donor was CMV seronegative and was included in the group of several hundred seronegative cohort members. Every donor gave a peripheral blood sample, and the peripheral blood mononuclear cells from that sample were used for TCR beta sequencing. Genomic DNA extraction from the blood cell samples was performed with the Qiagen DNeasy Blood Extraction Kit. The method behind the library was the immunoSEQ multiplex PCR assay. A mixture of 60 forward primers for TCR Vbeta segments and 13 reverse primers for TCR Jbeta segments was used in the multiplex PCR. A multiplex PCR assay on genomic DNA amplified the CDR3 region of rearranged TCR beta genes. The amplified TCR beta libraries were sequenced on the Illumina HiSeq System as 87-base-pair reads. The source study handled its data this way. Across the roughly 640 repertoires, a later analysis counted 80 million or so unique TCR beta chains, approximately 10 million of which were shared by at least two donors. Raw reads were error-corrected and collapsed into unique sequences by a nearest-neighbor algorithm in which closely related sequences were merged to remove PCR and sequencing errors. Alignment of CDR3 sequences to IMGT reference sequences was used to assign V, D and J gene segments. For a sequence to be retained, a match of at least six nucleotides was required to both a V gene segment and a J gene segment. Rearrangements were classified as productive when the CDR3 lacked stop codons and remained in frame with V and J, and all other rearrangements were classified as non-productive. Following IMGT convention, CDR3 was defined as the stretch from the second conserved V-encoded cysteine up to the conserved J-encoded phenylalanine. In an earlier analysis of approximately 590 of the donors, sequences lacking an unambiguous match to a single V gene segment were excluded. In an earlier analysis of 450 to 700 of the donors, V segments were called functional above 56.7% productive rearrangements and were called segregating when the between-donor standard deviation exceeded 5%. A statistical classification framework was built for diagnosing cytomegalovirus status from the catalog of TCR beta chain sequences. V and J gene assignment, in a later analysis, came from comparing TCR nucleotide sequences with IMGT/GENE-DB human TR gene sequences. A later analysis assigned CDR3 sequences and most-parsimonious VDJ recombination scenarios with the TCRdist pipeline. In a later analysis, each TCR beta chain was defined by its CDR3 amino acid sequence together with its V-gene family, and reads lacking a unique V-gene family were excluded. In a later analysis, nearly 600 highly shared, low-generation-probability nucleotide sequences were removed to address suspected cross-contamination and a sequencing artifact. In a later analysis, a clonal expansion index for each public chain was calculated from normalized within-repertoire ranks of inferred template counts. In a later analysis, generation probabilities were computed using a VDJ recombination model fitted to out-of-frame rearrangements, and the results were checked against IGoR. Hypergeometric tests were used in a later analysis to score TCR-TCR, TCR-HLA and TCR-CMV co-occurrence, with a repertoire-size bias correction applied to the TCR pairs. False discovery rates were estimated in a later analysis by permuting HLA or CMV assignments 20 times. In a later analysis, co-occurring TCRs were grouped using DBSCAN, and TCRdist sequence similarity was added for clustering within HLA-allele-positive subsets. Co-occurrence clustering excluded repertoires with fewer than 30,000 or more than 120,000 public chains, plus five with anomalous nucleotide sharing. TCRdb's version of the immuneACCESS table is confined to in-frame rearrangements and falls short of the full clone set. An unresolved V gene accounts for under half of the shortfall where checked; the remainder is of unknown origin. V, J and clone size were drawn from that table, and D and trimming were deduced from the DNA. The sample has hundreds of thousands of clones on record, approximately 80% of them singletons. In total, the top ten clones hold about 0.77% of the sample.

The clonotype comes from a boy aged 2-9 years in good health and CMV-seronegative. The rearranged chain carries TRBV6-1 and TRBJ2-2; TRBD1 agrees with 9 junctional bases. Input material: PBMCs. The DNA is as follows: TGTGCCAGCAGTGGGGACAGGGCTTACACCGGGGAGCTGTTTTTT. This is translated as CASSGDRAYTGELFF.